Following are 9 T cell receptor beta chains from one sample sequenced in a study of blood T cell repertoires in COVID-19. Assay used: immunoSEQ multiplex PCR; TCRdb lists only in-frame clones, some missing. The sample carries 130,000 or so clones, around 78% recorded once. The sample was peripheral blood. These receptors all stem from a human donor in a cohort sampled during active COVID-19.

The chain recombines TRBV27 with TRBJ1-1; TRBD1 aligns across 8 bases. J gave up 2 bases and V 2 bases, and 13 bases lay outside the gene matches. Germline values: CDR1 MNHEY, CDR2 SMNVEV (reference sequence). The CDR3 has 18 amino acids. As DNA, the CDR3 is TGTGCCAGCAGTTTAAGTGGACAGGGCCTCGGGGTTAACACTGAAGCTTTCTTT. It specifies CASSLSGQGLGVNTEAFF.

This clone was counted many times. This sequence joins TRBV3-1 (or the pseudogene TRBV3-2) and TRBJ1-4, with D uncertain. Trimming pared 4 bases from V and 6 bases from J, leaving 9 bases between. The germline V gene encodes CDR1 LGHDT and CDR2 YNNKEL (reference sequence). The length of the CDR3 is 13 residues. The CDR3 sequence is CASSRSRDEKLFF. As DNA, the CDR3 is TGTGCCAGCAGCCGCTCGCGGGATGAAAAACTGTTTTTT.

The CDR3 nucleotides are TGTGCCAGCAGCCCCGCCCTGGGACTAGCATTTAAAGAGACCCAGTACTTC. Protein: CASSPALGLAFKETQYF. The V call is TRBV9, the J call TRBJ2-5, with 9 bases lining up with TRBD2. Trimming at V came to 4 bases and at J to 3 bases, leaving 13 bases not matched to a gene. Germline V gives CDR1 SGDLS, CDR2 YYNGEE. CDR3 length: 17 residues.

The J gene is TRBJ1-4, the V gene TRBV5-5; 8 nucleotides agree with TRBD1. V gave up 1 base and J gave up 2 bases; unmatched junction bases: 7. Germline V gene lookup returns CDR1 SGHKS and CDR2 YYEKEE (reference sequence). The CDR3 has 17 amino acids. The CDR3 here is CASSLRAGGFTNEKLFF. CDR3 sequence (DNA): TGTGCCAGCAGCTTGCGGGCAGGGGGCTTTACTAATGAAAAACTGTTTTTT.

The J gene is TRBJ1-6, the V gene TRBV6-5, with D maybe TRBD1 (5 bases). CDR3 length: 14 amino acids. V lost 2 bases to trimming and J lost 9 bases, with 11 bases between them. Per germline, CDR1 MNHEY and CDR2 SVGAGI. The CDR3 reads CASSYGGVTSPLHF. CDR3 nucleotide sequence: TGTGCCAGCAGTTACGGGGGGGTTACTTCACCCCTCCACTTT.

This sequence joins TRBV7-8 and TRBJ2-7; the match to TRBD1 covers 8 bases. V lost 4 bases, J lost 6 bases, and 11 bases stayed unmatched. Germline values: CDR1 SGHVS, CDR2 FQNEAQ. The CDR3 is 15 residues long. CDR3 DNA sequence: TGTGCCAGCAGCTGGACGGACAGGGCAATAACCGAGCAGTACTTC. Its translation is CASSWTDRAITEQYF.

This chain uses TRBV3-1 (or the pseudogene TRBV3-2) with TRBJ2-3, with TRBD1 as a possible D gene (6 bases). The length of the CDR3 is 15 residues. The germline V gene has CDR1 LGHDT and CDR2 YNNKEL (reference sequence). The germline V and J ends were trimmed by 3 bases and 6 bases, with 16 bases remaining between them. The CDR3 coding sequence is TGTGCCAGCAGCCAGGGTCGGGACAAATGGGATACGCAGTATTTT. Translated, it gives CASSQGRDKWDTQYF.

This chain connects TRBV3-1 (or the pseudogene TRBV3-2) to TRBJ1-2, with D possibly matching TRBD1 (5 bases). This CDR3 spans 13 amino acids. Germline V gene sequence: CDR1 LGHDT, CDR2 YNNKEL (reference sequence). The ends were cut back, 3 bases at V and 10 bases at J, with 15 bases in the middle. The CDR3 sequence: CASSQSLGQPYTF. DNA of the CDR3: TGTGCCAGCAGCCAGAGTTTAGGACAACCCTACACCTTC.

V gene TRBV4-1 combines with J gene TRBJ2-5; TRBD2 might be the D (5 bases). CDR3 length: 13 residues. Between the trimmed V and J ends, which lost 3 bases and 5 bases, there was a span of 10 bases. The V gene's germline CDR1 is MGHRA and CDR2 YSYEKL. The CDR3 DNA reads as TGCGCCAGCAGCCAGGTAGCGACGGAGACCCAGTACTTC. Protein product: CASSQVATETQYF.